The sample holds a few counts of the clone carrying this T cell receptor beta chain. Its antigen is still unknown. The data stem from a study of blood T cells in healthy people across ages. Study conclusions and caveats: Diversity was estimated from one million T cells, and these estimates were considered underestimates.

CDR1 and CDR2 (germline): SQVTM, ANQGSEA. CDR3 length: 16 residues. V shed 0 bases and J shed 5 bases, with 17 bases lying between them. The amount of total RNA extracted per sample was at least 5.5 micrograms. Primed by a sample-barcoded 5' primer and a J-beta primer mix, a second PCR proceeded for 7 to 11 cycles. One entry per CDR3 protein results from TCRdb running MiXCR on the 5' RACE reads. This table has around 800,000 distinct CDR3 sequences, roughly 44% appearing once. The TCR comes from a man aged 60 to 69 in good health. The sequenced material came from blood. The V and J genes are TRBV29-1 and TRBJ2-1; D may be TRBD1 or TRBD2 (5 bases each). CDR3 in amino acids: CSVEDISPGHNNEQFF. The CDR3 nucleotides are TGCAGCGTTGAAGATATTTCTCCGGGGCACAACAATGAGCAGTTCTTC.